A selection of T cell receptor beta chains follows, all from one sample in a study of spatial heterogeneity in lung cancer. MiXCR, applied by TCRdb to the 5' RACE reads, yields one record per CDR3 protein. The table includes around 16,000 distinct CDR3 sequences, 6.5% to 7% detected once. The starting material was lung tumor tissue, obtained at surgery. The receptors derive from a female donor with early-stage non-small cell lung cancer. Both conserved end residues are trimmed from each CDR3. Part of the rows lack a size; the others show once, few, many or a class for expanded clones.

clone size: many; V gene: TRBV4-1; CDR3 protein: ASSQGDDRGWNEAF
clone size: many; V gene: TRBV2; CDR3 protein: ASSGGTISSYEQY
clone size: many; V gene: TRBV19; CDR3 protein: ASSILSSGANVLT
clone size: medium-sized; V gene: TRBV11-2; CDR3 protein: ASSLGKGQPQH
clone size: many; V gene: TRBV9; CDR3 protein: ASSVDQGQPQH
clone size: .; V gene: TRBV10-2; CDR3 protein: ASSEDGNYGYT
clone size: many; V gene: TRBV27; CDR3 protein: ASSPTRESYEQY
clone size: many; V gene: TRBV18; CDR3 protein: ASSPGREDTQY
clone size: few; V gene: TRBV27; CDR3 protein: ASSPNRDRCFYEQY
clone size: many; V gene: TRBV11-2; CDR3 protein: ASSLAGTARAF
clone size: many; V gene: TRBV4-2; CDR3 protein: ASSLISGGATDTQY
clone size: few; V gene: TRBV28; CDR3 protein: ASSLEGEQF
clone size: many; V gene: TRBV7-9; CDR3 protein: ASKNGTGIIGELF
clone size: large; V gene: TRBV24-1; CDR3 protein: ATSEGTPGQDTQY
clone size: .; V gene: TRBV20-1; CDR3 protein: SARDRRYSNQPQH
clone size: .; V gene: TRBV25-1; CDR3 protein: ASRGDGSGNTIY
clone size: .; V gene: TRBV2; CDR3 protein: AKGGTGMETQY